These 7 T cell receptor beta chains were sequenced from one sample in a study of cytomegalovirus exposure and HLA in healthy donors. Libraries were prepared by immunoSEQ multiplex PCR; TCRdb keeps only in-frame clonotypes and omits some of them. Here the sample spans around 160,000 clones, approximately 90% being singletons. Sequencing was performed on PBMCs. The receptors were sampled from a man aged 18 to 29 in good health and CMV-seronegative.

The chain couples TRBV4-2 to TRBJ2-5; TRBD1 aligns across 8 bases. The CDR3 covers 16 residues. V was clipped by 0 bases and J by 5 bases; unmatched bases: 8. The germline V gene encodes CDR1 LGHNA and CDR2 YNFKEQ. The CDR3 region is CASSQDLGQVGETQYF. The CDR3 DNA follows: TGTGCCAGCAGCCAAGATCTGGGACAGGTCGGGGAGACCCAGTACTTC.

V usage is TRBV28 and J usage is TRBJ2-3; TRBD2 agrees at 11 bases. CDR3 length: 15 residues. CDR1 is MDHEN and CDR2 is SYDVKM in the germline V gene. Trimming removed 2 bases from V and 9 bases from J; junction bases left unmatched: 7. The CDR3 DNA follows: TGTGCCAGCAGTTTAGGGCTAGCGGGAGGACGGACGCAGTATTTT. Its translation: CASSLGLAGGRTQYF.

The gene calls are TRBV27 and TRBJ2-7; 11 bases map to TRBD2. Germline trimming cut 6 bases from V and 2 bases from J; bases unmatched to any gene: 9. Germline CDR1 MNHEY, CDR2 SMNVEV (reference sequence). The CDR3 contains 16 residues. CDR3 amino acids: CASRNIGTSGPYEQYV. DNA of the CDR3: TGTGCCAGCAGGAATATAGGGACTAGCGGTCCCTACGAGCAGTACGTC.

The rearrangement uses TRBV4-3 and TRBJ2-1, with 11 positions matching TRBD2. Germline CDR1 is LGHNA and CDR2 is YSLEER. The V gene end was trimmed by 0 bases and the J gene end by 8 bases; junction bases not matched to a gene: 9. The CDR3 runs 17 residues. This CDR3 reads CASSQDGLAGGLDEQFF. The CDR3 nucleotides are TGCGCCAGCAGCCAAGATGGGCTAGCGGGAGGATTAGATGAGCAGTTCTTC.

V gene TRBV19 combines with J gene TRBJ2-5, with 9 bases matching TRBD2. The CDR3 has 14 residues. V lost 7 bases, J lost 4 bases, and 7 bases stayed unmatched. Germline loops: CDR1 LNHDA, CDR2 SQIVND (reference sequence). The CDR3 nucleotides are TGTGCCAGTACCCATAGCGGGAGTGGAGAGACCCAGTACTTC. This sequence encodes CASTHSGSGETQYF. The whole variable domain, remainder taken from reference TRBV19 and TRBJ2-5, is DGGITQSPKYLFRKEGQNVTLSCEQNLNHDAMYWYRQDPGQGLRLIYYSQIVNDFQKGDIAEGYSVSREKKESFPLTVTSAQKNPTAFYLCASTHSGSGETQYFGPGTRLLVL.

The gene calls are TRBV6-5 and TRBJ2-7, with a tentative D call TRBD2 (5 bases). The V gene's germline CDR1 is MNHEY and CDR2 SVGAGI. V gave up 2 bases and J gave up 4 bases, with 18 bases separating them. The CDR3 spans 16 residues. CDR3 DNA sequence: TGTGCCAGCAGTTACGCGACGGCCAGTGGAGGTTACGAGCAGTACTTC. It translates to CASSYATASGGYEQYF.

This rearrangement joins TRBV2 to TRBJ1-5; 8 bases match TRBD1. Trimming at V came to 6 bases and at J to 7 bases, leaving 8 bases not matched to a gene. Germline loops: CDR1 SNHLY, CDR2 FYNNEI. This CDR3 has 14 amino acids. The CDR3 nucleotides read TGTGCCAGCAGAGATCTAACAGGGGGACAGCCCCAGCATTTT. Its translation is CASRDLTGGQPQHF.